These 29 T cell receptor beta chains were sequenced from one sample in a study of T cell clonality in common variable immunodeficiency. TCRdb's copy holds only in-frame clones and misses some; the assay was immunoSEQ multiplex PCR. This repertoire holds about 64,000 clones, and none appear only once. Sample: peripheral blood mononuclear cells. The receptors originated from a person aged 18-70 years in good health.

This clone was seen many times. The read ends 3 residues early relative to the CDR3; the germline J gene fills the gap. This sequence joins TRBV5-6 and TRBJ1-5; D remains unclear. Deletions cut 3 bases from V and 0 bases from J, with 10 bases between. Per the germline V gene, CDR1 is SGHDT and CDR2 is YYEEEE. CDR3 length: 15 residues. The CDR3 loop is CASSSGIYSNQPQHF. CDR3 DNA (partial): TGTGCCAGCAGCTCAGGTATATATAGCAATCAGCCC.

This clone was seen repeatedly, ten times or more. With the read ending 3 residues before the CDR3 end, the germline J gene is used to fill in that end. The chain joins TRBV19 to TRBJ2-6, with a weak D call TRBD2 (6 bases). Germline V gene sequence: CDR1 LNHDA, CDR2 SQIVND (reference sequence). This CDR3 has 16 amino acids. V lost 5 bases, J lost 3 bases, and 14 bases lay in between. The DNA read from the CDR3 is TGTGCCAGTAGTCACCTTAGGAGGGTTGGGGCCAACGTC. It yields the protein CASSHLRRVGANV. The whole CDR3 protein is CASSHLRRVGANVLTF.

This clone was seen repeatedly, ten times or more. The CDR3 extends 3 residues past the end of the read, so its final part is completed from the germline J gene. The V and J genes are TRBV29-1 and TRBJ2-7; 7 bases match TRBD1. The germline gives CDR1 SQVTM, CDR2 ANQGSEA. The V gene end was trimmed by 7 bases and the J gene end by 2 bases; junction bases not matched to a gene: 8. The CDR3 consists of 13 residues. This chain's CDR3 is CSAFTGTAYEQYF. The DNA read from the CDR3 is TGCAGCGCCTTCACCGGGACAGCCTACGAG.

This clone was recorded many times. The read comes to an end 3 residues before the CDR3 does, leaving the germline J gene to fill in the end. The chain recombines TRBV7-2 with TRBJ2-3, with D unresolved. This CDR3 region has 15 residues. The V gene's germline CDR1 is SGHTA and CDR2 FQGNSA. V lost 5 bases and J lost 4, with 16 bases in between. The covered CDR3 bases are TGTGCCAGCAGCCACACCCCCTTAGCCCCAGATACG. Translated, it gives CASSHTPLAPDT. The entire CDR3 sequence reads CASSHTPLAPDTQYF. The full variable domain, rest sourced from reference TRBV7-2 and TRBJ2-3, is GAGVSQSPSNKVTEKGKDVELRCDPISGHTALYWYRQSLGQGLEFLIYFQGNSAPDKSGLPSDRFSAERTGGSVSTLTIQRTQQEDSAVYLCASSHTPLAPDTQYFGPGTRLTVL.

This clone was observed at least ten times. The read stops 3 residues short of the end of the CDR3; the missing end is completed from the germline J gene. J is TRBJ2-3 and V is TRBV18, with 9 nucleotides matching TRBD1. This CDR3 has 15 amino acids. V dropped 6 bases and J dropped 1; count of bases not matched to a gene: 5. Germline assignment: CDR1 KGHSH and CDR2 LQKENI. CDR3 protein: CASSLQGAGTDTQYF. The DNA read from the CDR3 is TGTGCCAGCTCTCTACAGGGGGCGGGCACAGATACG.

This clone was counted ten times or more. The CDR3 end lies 3 residues beyond the end of the read and is filled in from the germline J gene. The V call is TRBV20-1, the J call TRBJ2-1; maybe TRBD1 (6 bases). Germline values: CDR1 DFQATT, CDR2 SNEGSKA (reference sequence). Trimming shortened V by 0 bases and J by 6 bases, and 9 bases separated the two germline ends. The CDR3 sequence is 13 residues long. The part of the CDR3 DNA that was read is TGCAGTGCTAGAGATGGGGGCCGCAATGAG. Its translation is CSARDGGRNE. The full CDR3 reads CSARDGGRNEQFF.

This clone has ten or more counts. The CDR3 goes on 3 residues after the read ends, and that part is filled in from the germline J gene. The chain carries TRBV10-2 and TRBJ2-7, with D tentatively TRBD1 or TRBD2 (5 bases each). The CDR3 sequence is 15 residues long. The germline gives CDR1 WSHSY, CDR2 SAAADI. V was cut by 3 bases and J by 4 bases, with 16 bases left in between. This CDR3 reads CASSEEGAGIYEQYF. The DNA read from the CDR3 is TGCGCCAGCAGTGAAGAGGGCGCAGGGATTTACGAG.

Many counts were recorded for this clone. The sequenced CDR3 bases are TGTGCCTGGGTGACAGGGACCCACGAG. Amino acids: CAWVTGTHE. The full CDR3 sequence reads CAWVTGTHEQYF. The chain is built from TRBV30 and TRBJ2-7; TRBD1 aligns across 7 bases. The CDR3 end is not reached by the read, which stops 3 residues before it; the germline J gene fills it in. The CDR3 sequence is 12 residues long. Germline CDR1 and CDR2: GTSNPN and SVGIG (reference sequence). Trimming took 5 bases from V and 5 from J; bases not matched to a gene: 6.

About this clone itself: The read ends 3 residues early relative to the CDR3; the germline J gene fills the gap. This rearrangement joins TRBV5-6 to TRBJ2-7; TRBD1 is a possible D gene (6 bases). Trimming took 0 bases from V and 2 from J, leaving 12 bases between them. CDR3 size: 15 residues. Germline loops: CDR1 SGHDT, CDR2 YYEEEE. The CDR3 bases that were read are TGTGCCAGCAGCTTGGGGACAGTCAGAGCCTACGAG. Translating gives CASSLGTVRAYE. The whole CDR3 region reads CASSLGTVRAYEQYF.

The sample holds many counts of this clone. The read stops 3 residues short of the end of the CDR3; the missing end is completed from the germline J gene. The chain is built from TRBV19 and TRBJ2-2; unclear D gene. Germline V lookup: CDR1 LNHDA, CDR2 SQIVND (reference sequence). The CDR3 sequence is 16 residues long. The V end lost 3 bases, the J end lost 4 bases, and 15 bases lay between the germline ends. The CDR3 here is CASSISVKPVTGELFF. Partial CDR3 DNA: TGTGCCAGTAGTATCTCCGTAAAGCCCGTCACCGGGGAG.

In its sample, this clone was seen many times. Read data end 3 residues before the CDR3 end; the end is taken from the germline J gene. The chain links TRBV7-9 to TRBJ2-1; D is perhaps TRBD1 (5 bases). V was clipped by 5 bases and J by 6 bases, with 8 bases between them. The germline CDR1 and CDR2 sequences are SEHNR and FQNEAQ (reference sequence). The CDR3 contains 12 residues. The CDR3 bases that were read are TGTGCCAGCAGCCCTGACAGCAATGAG. As protein: CASSPDSNE. The CDR3 in full is CASSPDSNEQFF.

This clone showed up many times. The CDR3 end is not reached by the read, which stops 3 residues before it; the germline J gene fills it in. V gene TRBV20-1 combines with J gene TRBJ2-3; 12 bases map to TRBD2. Per germline, CDR1 DFQATT and CDR2 SNEGSKA (reference sequence). Trimming at V came to 5 bases and at J to 6 bases, leaving 6 bases not matched to a gene. The CDR3 totals 14 residues. CDR3 DNA, as far as it was read: TGCAGTGCTCCCCTAGCGGGGGGGCCGGATACG. Translation: CSAPLAGGPDT. The complete CDR3 reads CSAPLAGGPDTQYF.

In this sample, this clone turned up many times. CDR3 DNA (partial): TGTGCCACCAGTGAGTACGACAGTTCG. Translating it yields CATSEYDSS. The whole CDR3 sequence is CATSEYDSSQYF. The rearrangement links TRBV24-1 to TRBJ2-3; a weak D match, TRBD1 (5 bases). Coverage ceases 3 residues before the CDR3 finishes, and the germline J gene fills in the end. The CDR3 contains 12 residues. CDR1 and CDR2 from the germline V gene are KGHDR and SFDVKD.

This clone was counted many times. Read coverage stops 3 residues before the CDR3 terminus; the germline J gene supplies the remainder. The sample has other DNA sequences that encode this CDR3 too. The rearrangement links TRBV20-1 to TRBJ1-6; 8 positions agree with TRBD1. The V segment lost 6 bases and the J segment 2 bases; nucleotides outside the gene matches: 12. CDR3 length: 17 residues. CDR1 and CDR2 from the germline V gene are DFQATT and SNEGSKA (reference sequence). The CDR3 bases that were read are TGCAGTGCGGACGGACAGGGATTGGCGGCCTATAATTCACCC. It yields the protein CSADGQGLAAYNSP. The CDR3 in its entirety is CSADGQGLAAYNSPLHF.

This clone came up many times. The read ends 3 residues before the CDR3 terminus; that terminus is restored from the germline J gene. The chain carries TRBV10-3 and TRBJ1-5, with D uncertain. The CDR3 extends over 9 amino acids. Germline lookup yields CDR1 ENHRY and CDR2 SYGVKD. Partial CDR3 DNA: TGTGCCATCGGCCTTCCC. Its protein is CAIGLP. The entire CDR3 sequence reads CAIGLPQHF.

This clone was counted many times. The read is 3 residues too short to cover the CDR3 end, so that end is filled in from the germline J gene. The V and J genes are TRBV5-1 and TRBJ1-3; D perhaps matches TRBD1 (5 bases). Germline lookup yields CDR1 SGHRS and CDR2 YFSETQ. Trimming cost V 5 bases and J 0 bases, with 9 bases left between them. The CDR3 runs to 14 residues. CDR3 residues: CASRPGLSGNTIYF. The part of the CDR3 DNA that was read is TGCGCCAGCAGACCGGGACTCTCTGGAAACACC.

Ten or more counts support this clone. The read ends 3 residues shy of where the CDR3 ends; the end is completed using the germline J gene. This chain uses TRBV5-5 with TRBJ2-7; no definite D call. With 0 bases removed from V and 3 bases from J, the gap between germline ends came to 4 bases. This CDR3 has 12 amino acids. The germline gives CDR1 SGHKS, CDR2 YYEKEE (reference sequence). The CDR3 sequence: CASSLDIYEQYF. Incomplete CDR3 DNA: TGTGCCAGCAGCTTGGACATCTACGAG.

This clone was seen repeatedly, ten times or more. Coverage ceases 3 residues before the CDR3 finishes, and the germline J gene fills in the end. This rearrangement joins TRBV29-1 to TRBJ2-7; weak D call: TRBD1 (6 bases). Germline CDR1 SQVTM, CDR2 ANQGSEA. V lost 4 bases and J lost 0, with 10 bases in between. The CDR3 runs to 13 residues. This CDR3 is CSVGTADSYEQYF. Incomplete CDR3 DNA: TGCAGCGTTGGGACAGCGGACTCCTACGAG.

This clone has a count of ten or more. The DNA ends 3 residues before the CDR3 does, and the rest of the CDR3 is filled in from the germline J gene. The V gene is TRBV5-4, the J gene TRBJ2-1; perhaps TRBD1 as D (5 bases). CDR3 size: 14 residues. The germline V gene encodes CDR1 SGHNT and CDR2 YYREEE (reference sequence). V gave up 1 base and J gave up 3 bases, with 8 bases separating them. CDR3 DNA, as far as it was read: TGTGCCAGCAGCTTGACAGGCGGCTACAATGAG. Its protein product is CASSLTGGYNE. The whole CDR3 sequence reads CASSLTGGYNEQFF. The complete variable domain, with remaining parts taken from reference TRBV5-4 and TRBJ2-1, reads ETGVTQSPTHLIKTRGQQVTLRCSSQSGHNTVSWYQQALGQGPQFIFQYYREEENGRGNFPPRFSGLQFPNYSSELNVNALELDDSALYLCASSLTGGYNEQFFGPGTRLTVL.

With regard to this clone: Read coverage stops 3 residues before the CDR3 terminus; the germline J gene supplies the remainder. The chain couples TRBV7-9 to TRBJ1-2; D call uncertain. The CDR3 length is 12 residues. The V end lost 6 bases, the J end lost 4 bases, and 9 bases lay between the germline ends. Germline V gene lookup returns CDR1 SEHNR and CDR2 FQNEAQ (reference sequence). Partial CDR3 DNA: TGTGCCAGCAGTGGCGGGAGCTATGGC. Encoded protein: CASSGGSYG. The whole CDR3 protein reads CASSGGSYGYTF.

This clone was seen many times. The read stops 3 residues short of the end of the CDR3; the missing end is completed from the germline J gene. This chain links TRBV14 with TRBJ2-1, with TRBD2 matching 7 bases. Germline V gene sequence: CDR1 SGHDN, CDR2 FVKESK. Losses at the gene ends were 0 bases for V and 4 bases for J; bases not matched to a gene: 12. CDR3 length: 18 amino acids. This CDR3 reads CASSQDRGLESVYNEQFF. The CDR3 bases that were read are TGTGCCAGCAGCCAAGATCGCGGACTAGAATCGGTGTACAATGAG.

This clone showed up many times. The sequenced fragment ends 3 residues before the CDR3 boundary, so the rest is inferred from the germline J gene. This chain uses TRBV5-6 with TRBJ2-7; D tentatively fits TRBD1 or TRBD2 (5 bases each). This CDR3 region has 15 residues. Per the germline V gene, CDR1 is SGHDT and CDR2 is YYEEEE. Trimming removed 3 bases at V and 0 bases at J, with 13 bases between. The CDR3 reads CASSSHPGSSYEQYF. The CDR3 bases that were read are TGTGCCAGCAGCTCGCACCCAGGGAGCTCCTACGAG.

This clone was seen ten or more times. The CDR3 sequence is CASSLIQGTNYGYTF. The sequenced part of the CDR3 DNA is TGCGCCAGCAGCCTGATACAGGGGACAAACTATGGC. V and J are TRBV5-1 and TRBJ1-2; 7 nucleotides agree with TRBD1. The missing CDR3 end, 3 residues past where the read stops, is filled in from the germline J gene. Unmatched junction bases numbered 8, after V lost 4 bases and J lost 2 bases. Germline lookup yields CDR1 SGHRS and CDR2 YFSETQ. The CDR3 sequence is 15 residues long.

The table lists this clone with a few counts. The read falls 3 residues short of the CDR3 end, and the missing part is taken from the germline J gene. The rearrangement uses TRBV2 and TRBJ2-7; D might be TRBD1 (5 bases). Germline V CDR1 and CDR2: SNHLY, FYNNEI. The length of the CDR3 is 12 residues. Trimming left V 2 bases short and J 3 bases short, with 5 bases between. The chain's CDR3 is CASSEQGYEQYF. The sequenced CDR3 bases are TGTGCCAGCAGTGAACAGGGCTACGAG.

In this sample, this clone turned up many times. The observed sequence ends 3 residues before the CDR3 terminus, with the missing tail filled in from the germline J gene. The chain couples TRBV9 to TRBJ2-3; 10 positions agree with TRBD2. Unmatched junction bases numbered 8, after V lost 2 bases and J lost 5 bases. Germline CDR1 SGDLS, CDR2 YYNGEE. This CDR3 has 16 amino acids. The sequenced part of the CDR3 DNA is TGTGCCAGCAGCGTGGGACTAGCGCCGGGCGGAGATACG. Translating it yields CASSVGLAPGGDT. The full CDR3 protein reads CASSVGLAPGGDTQYF.

This clone was observed many times. The read finishes 3 residues shy of the CDR3 end, and the germline J gene is used to complete it. This chain joins TRBV10-1 and TRBJ2-5, with D possibly matching TRBD2 (6 bases). V was clipped by 2 bases and J by 1 base, with 11 bases between them. Germline assignment: CDR1 WNHNN and CDR2 SYGVQD (reference sequence). The CDR3 runs 15 residues. Partial CDR3 DNA: TGCGCCAGCAGTGAGCTCCCGGGACTCCAAGAGACC. Translating it yields CASSELPGLQET. The CDR3 as a whole reads CASSELPGLQETQYF.

The table lists this clone with many counts. Read data end 3 residues before the CDR3 end; the end is taken from the germline J gene. The V and J genes are TRBV5-1 and TRBJ2-7; no reliable D call. Germline V CDR1 and CDR2: SGHRS, YFSETQ. The CDR3 is 16 residues long. The ends were cut back, 0 bases at V and 4 bases at J, with 17 bases in the middle. CDR3 bases read: TGCGCCAGCAGCTTGGCCGGGTCAGCACAATATTACGAG. This sequence encodes CASSLAGSAQYYE. The full CDR3 sequence reads CASSLAGSAQYYEQYF.

This clone was observed at least ten times. The missing CDR3 end, 3 residues past where the read stops, is filled in from the germline J gene. The chain couples TRBV7-8 to TRBJ1-2; D uncertain. The germline V gene has CDR1 SGHVS and CDR2 FQNEAQ. The CDR3 has 13 amino acids. CDR3 amino acids: CASSLVEGYGYTF. The covered CDR3 bases are TGTGCCAGCAGCTTAGTAGAGGGTTACGGC.

This clone was seen at least ten times. The CDR3 extends 3 residues past the end of the read, so its final part is completed from the germline J gene. The rearrangement links TRBV10-3 to TRBJ2-2, with 7 nucleotides matching TRBD2. Trimming removed 8 bases from V and 4 bases from J; junction bases left unmatched: 13. The CDR3 has 16 residues. From germline, CDR1 is ENHRY and CDR2 SYGVKD. The chain's CDR3 is CAILRRRLAVTGELFF. The CDR3 bases that were read are TGTGCCATCCTACGGAGGCGGCTAGCGGTCACCGGGGAG.